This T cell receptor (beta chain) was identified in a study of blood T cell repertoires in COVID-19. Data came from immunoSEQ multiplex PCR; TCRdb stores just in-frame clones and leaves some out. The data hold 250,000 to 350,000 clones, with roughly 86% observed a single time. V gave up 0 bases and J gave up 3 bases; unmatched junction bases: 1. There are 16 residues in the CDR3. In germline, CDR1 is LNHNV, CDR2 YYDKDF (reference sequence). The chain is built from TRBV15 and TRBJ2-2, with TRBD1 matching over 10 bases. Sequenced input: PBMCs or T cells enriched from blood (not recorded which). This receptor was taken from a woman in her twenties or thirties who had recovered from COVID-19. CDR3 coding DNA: TGTGCCACCAGCAGAGAAGGACAGGGGGACACCGGGGAGCTGTTTTTT. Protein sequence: CATSREGQGDTGELFF.